The present entry profiles one T cell receptor beta chain with its context. Its target is not known. This record belongs to a study of CD8 T cells in ankylosing spondylitis. The study, taken as a whole, reports: Seemingly characteristic of ankylosing spondylitis blood was a TCR beta motif consisting of about 8 highly homologous variants.

CDR3 size: 14 residues. The V end was cut by 6 bases, the J end by 2 bases, with 10 bases between. Germline assignment: CDR1 LNHNV and CDR2 YYDKDF (reference sequence). From the 5' RACE reads, TCRdb called clonotypes with MiXCR, one entry per CDR3 protein. The sample lists about 540,000 distinct CDR3 sequences, roughly 13% occurring once. Sequenced material: blood, either unsorted or a sorted T cell fraction (not recorded which). The chain links TRBV15 to TRBJ1-4, with D tentatively TRBD1 (6 bases). This TCR was sampled from a male donor with ankylosing spondylitis. CDR3 amino acids: CATRARGTNEKLFF. DNA of the CDR3: TGTGCCACCAGGGCTAGGGGGACTAATGAAAAACTGTTTTTT.